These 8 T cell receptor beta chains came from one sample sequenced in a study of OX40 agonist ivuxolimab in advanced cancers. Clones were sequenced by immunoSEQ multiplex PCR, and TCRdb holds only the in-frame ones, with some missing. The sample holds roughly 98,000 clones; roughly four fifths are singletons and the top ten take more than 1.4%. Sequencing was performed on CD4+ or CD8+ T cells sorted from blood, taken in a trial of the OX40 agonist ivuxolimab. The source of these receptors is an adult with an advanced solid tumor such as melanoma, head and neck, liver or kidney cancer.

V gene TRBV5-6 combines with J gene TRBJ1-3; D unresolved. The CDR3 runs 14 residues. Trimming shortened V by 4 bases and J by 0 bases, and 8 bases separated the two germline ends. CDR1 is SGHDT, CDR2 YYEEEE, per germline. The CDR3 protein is CASSNTFSGNTIYF. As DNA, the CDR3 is TGTGCCAGCAGCAACACCTTCTCTGGAAACACCATATATTTT. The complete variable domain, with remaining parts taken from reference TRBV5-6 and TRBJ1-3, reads DAGVTQSPTHLIKTRGQQVTLRCSPKSGHDTVSWYQQALGQGPQFIFQYYEEEERQRGNFPDRFSGHQFPNYSSELNVNALLLGDSALYLCASSNTFSGNTIYFGEGSWLTVV.

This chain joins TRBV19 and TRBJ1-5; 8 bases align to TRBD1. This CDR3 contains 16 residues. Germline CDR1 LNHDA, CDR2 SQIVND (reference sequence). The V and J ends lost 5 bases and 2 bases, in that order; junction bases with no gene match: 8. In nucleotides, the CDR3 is TGTGCCAGTAGTCAACCCAGGGGGCTCGGCAATCAGCCCCAGCATTTT. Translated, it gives CASSQPRGLGNQPQHF.

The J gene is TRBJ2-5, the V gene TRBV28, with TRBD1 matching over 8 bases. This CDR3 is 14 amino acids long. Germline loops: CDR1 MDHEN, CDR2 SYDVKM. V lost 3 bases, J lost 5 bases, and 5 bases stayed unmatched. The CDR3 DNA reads TGTGCCAGCAGTTTGACAGGGGCGGCGGAGACCCAGTACTTC. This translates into CASSLTGAAETQYF.

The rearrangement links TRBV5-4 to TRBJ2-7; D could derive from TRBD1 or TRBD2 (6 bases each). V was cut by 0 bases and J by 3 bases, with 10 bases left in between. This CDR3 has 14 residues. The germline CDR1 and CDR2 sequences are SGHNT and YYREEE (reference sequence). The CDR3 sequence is CASSLAGAIYEQYF. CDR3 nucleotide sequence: TGTGCCAGCAGCTTGGCGGGGGCTATCTACGAGCAGTACTTC.

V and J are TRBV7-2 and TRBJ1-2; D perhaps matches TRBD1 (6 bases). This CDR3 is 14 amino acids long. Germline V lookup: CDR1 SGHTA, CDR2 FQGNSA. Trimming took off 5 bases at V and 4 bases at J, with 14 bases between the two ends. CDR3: CASSTSRTAYGYTF. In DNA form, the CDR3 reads TGTGCCAGCAGCACCTCCCGGACAGCCTATGGCTACACCTTC.

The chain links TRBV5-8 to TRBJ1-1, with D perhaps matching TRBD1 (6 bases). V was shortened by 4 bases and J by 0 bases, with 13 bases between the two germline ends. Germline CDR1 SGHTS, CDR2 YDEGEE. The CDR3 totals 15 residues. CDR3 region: CASSIQGWVNTEAFF. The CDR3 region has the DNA TGTGCCAGCAGCATACAGGGTTGGGTGAACACTGAAGCTTTCTTT. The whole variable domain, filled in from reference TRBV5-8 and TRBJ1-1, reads EAGVTQSPTHLIKTRGQQATLRCSPISGHTSVYWYQQALGLGLQFLLWYDEGEERNRGNFPPRFSGRQFPNYSSELNVNALELEDSALYLCASSIQGWVNTEAFFGQGTRLTVV.

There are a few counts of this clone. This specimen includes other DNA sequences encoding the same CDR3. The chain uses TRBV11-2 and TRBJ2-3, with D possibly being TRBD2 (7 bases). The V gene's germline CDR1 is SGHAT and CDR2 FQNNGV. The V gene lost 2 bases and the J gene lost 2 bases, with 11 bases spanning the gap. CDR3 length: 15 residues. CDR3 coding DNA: TGTGCCAGCAGCTTACTAGGGGGGGTCACAGATACGCAGTATTTT. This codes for CASSLLGGVTDTQYF.

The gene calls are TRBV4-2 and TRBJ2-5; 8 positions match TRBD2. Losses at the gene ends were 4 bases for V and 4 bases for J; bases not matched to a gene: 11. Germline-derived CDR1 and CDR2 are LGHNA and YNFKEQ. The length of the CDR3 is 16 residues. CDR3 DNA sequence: TGTGCCAGCAGCCGTAAAGCGGGGGCCGGGGGAGAGACCCAGTACTTC. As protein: CASSRKAGAGGETQYF.